The 32 T cell receptor beta chains given below trace back to one sample, sequenced in a study of blood T cell repertoires in COVID-19. The data were produced by immunoSEQ multiplex PCR, yet TCRdb's version contains in-frame clones alone and is incomplete. The sample records approximately 230,000 clones, 70% to 90% being singletons. Sequenced input: peripheral blood. Source of these receptors: a man younger than 35 with active or convalescent COVID-19.

A note on this clone: Mismatch with germline at one junction end may stem from a read error. The chain couples TRBV6-5 to TRBJ1-3; D uncertain. There are 12 residues in the CDR3. Per the germline V gene, CDR1 is MNHEY and CDR2 is SVGAGI. CDR3 amino acids: CASSYQGPPEDF. The CDR3, as DNA: TGTGCCAGCAGTTATCAAGGGCCCCCGGAGGATTTT.

V usage is TRBV7-2 and J usage is TRBJ2-1; 11 bases line up with TRBD2. Germline V gene lookup returns CDR1 SGHTA and CDR2 FQGNSA. The CDR3 is 15 residues long. Trimming removed 5 bases from V and 4 bases from J; junction bases left unmatched: 4. The CDR3 DNA follows: TGTGCCAGCAGCGCGGGACTAGCGGAGTACAATGAGCAGTTCTTC. Translated, it gives CASSAGLAEYNEQFF.

The chain uses TRBV9 and TRBJ2-1, with 14 bases lining up with TRBD2. Germline CDR1 SGDLS, CDR2 YYNGEE. J was trimmed by 6 bases and V by 0 bases; bases with no gene match: 2. The CDR3 runs to 16 residues. CDR3 sequence reads: CASSVDGTSGSNEQFF. The CDR3 DNA reads as TGTGCCAGCAGCGTAGACGGGACTAGCGGGAGCAATGAGCAGTTCTTC.

The genes are TRBV18 and TRBJ2-3; 8 bases fit TRBD2. After removal of 3 bases from V and 0 bases from J, the junction contained 2 bases not matched to a gene. This CDR3 contains 15 residues. From germline, CDR1 is KGHSH and CDR2 LQKENI. Here the CDR3 reads CASSPSGASTDTQYF. CDR3 in DNA: TGTGCCAGCTCACCTAGCGGGGCTAGCACAGATACGCAGTATTTT.

The rearrangement links TRBV5-6 to TRBJ1-1; D gene uncertain. CDR1 is SGHDT, CDR2 YYEEEE, per germline. The CDR3 covers 16 residues. With 4 bases removed from V and 0 bases from J, the gap between germline ends came to 16 bases. The CDR3 loop reads CASSAMGEGLNTEAFF. For the CDR3, the DNA is TGTGCCAGCAGCGCAATGGGAGAGGGTCTGAACACTGAAGCTTTCTTT. Filled out from reference TRBV5-6 and TRBJ1-1, the complete variable domain reads DAGVTQSPTHLIKTRGQQVTLRCSPKSGHDTVSWYQQALGQGPQFIFQYYEEEERQRGNFPDRFSGHQFPNYSSELNVNALLLGDSALYLCASSAMGEGLNTEAFFGQGTRLTVV.

This sequence joins TRBV9 and TRBJ2-2; D remains unclear. Trimming took off 2 bases at V and 0 bases at J, with 8 bases between the two ends. The CDR3 runs 15 residues. Germline CDR1 reads SGDLS; CDR2 reads YYNGEE. The CDR3 loop is CASSVTSANTGELFF. The CDR3 nucleotides are TGTGCCAGCAGCGTCACCTCGGCGAACACCGGGGAGCTGTTTTTT.

In this sample, this clone turned up once. The rearrangement uses TRBV5-6 and TRBJ2-7, with D possibly matching TRBD2 (6 bases). The germline V gene has CDR1 SGHDT and CDR2 YYEEEE. This CDR3 comprises 13 residues. V shed 4 bases and J shed 4 bases, with 12 bases lying between them. The CDR3 nucleotides read TGTGCCAGCAGCCGGGACTCCCTTTACGAGCAGTACTTC. It encodes CASSRDSLYEQYF.

The rearrangement joins TRBV10-3 to TRBJ1-1, with D possibly being TRBD1 (6 bases). CDR1 and CDR2 from the germline V gene are ENHRY and SYGVKD. The CDR3 contains 13 residues. V lost 3 bases and J lost 1, with 6 bases in between. The CDR3 coding sequence is TGTGCCATCAGTGACAGGGGGAACACTGAAGCTTTCTTT. Translated, it gives CAISDRGNTEAFF.

This clone occurred once. A junction boundary mismatches the germline segment, possibly from a read error. This chain joins TRBV15 and TRBJ2-7; weak D call: TRBD1 (6 bases). CDR1 and CDR2 (germline): LNHNV, YYDKDF (reference sequence). CDR3 length: 15 residues. CDR3 sequence reads: CATSSGDTRAYKQYF. CDR3 in DNA: TGTGCCACCAGCAGCGGGGACACCCGAGCCTACAAGCAGTACTTC.

V is TRBV25-1 and J is TRBJ1-2; D is unclear. Trimming took 2 bases from V and 4 from J, leaving 11 bases between them. Germline V gene lookup returns CDR1 MGHDK and CDR2 SYGVNS. The CDR3 is made up of 14 amino acids. Here the CDR3 DNA reads TGTGCCAGCAGTGAAAACCCGGAGGCCTATGGCTACACCTTC. Amino acids: CASSENPEAYGYTF.

The chain links TRBV7-3 to TRBJ2-7; 7 bases are shared with TRBD1. V gave up 1 base and J gave up 2 bases; unmatched junction bases: 8. Germline V gene sequence: CDR1 SGHTA, CDR2 FQGTGA. This CDR3 region has 16 residues. The CDR3 sequence: CASSLRGGAGPYEQYF. The CDR3 DNA sequence: TGTGCCAGCAGCTTAAGAGGGGGCGCGGGTCCCTACGAGCAGTACTTC.

The gene calls are TRBV6-2 or TRBV6-3 and TRBJ1-2; no clear D gene. Trimming removed 2 bases at V and 2 bases at J, with 6 bases between. The CDR3 is 13 amino acids. In germline, CDR1 is MNHEY, CDR2 SVGEGT. In DNA form, the CDR3 reads TGTGCCAGCAGTTACAGGGAGAACTATGGCTACACCTTC. Protein product: CASSYRENYGYTF.

J is TRBJ2-1 and V is TRBV2; D gene uncertain. V lost 5 bases and J 7 bases, leaving 21 bases between the germline ends. There are 16 residues in the CDR3. Germline values: CDR1 SNHLY, CDR2 FYNNEI. Here the CDR3 reads CASSPSPGISWNEQFF. Here the CDR3 DNA reads TGTGCCAGCAGTCCCAGCCCGGGTATTTCGTGGAATGAGCAGTTCTTC.

This chain joins TRBV7-2 and TRBJ2-1; the match to TRBD2 covers 9 bases. V dropped 2 bases and J dropped 9; count of bases not matched to a gene: 14. The germline CDR1 and CDR2 sequences are SGHTA and FQGNSA. CDR3 length: 17 amino acids. CDR3 DNA sequence: TGTGCCAGCAGCTTATCTCCTAGCGGGATAATGGTCGGTGAGCAGTTCTTC. Amino acids: CASSLSPSGIMVGEQFF.

This chain uses TRBV6-2 or TRBV6-3 with TRBJ1-1; 12 bases are shared with TRBD1. The germline V gene has CDR1 MNHEY and CDR2 SVGEGT. The CDR3 covers 16 residues. V gave up 5 bases and J gave up 2 bases; unmatched junction bases: 6. The CDR3 loop reads CASSGTGGKGNTEAFF. As DNA, the CDR3 is TGTGCCAGCAGTGGGACAGGGGGCAAGGGAAACACTGAAGCTTTCTTT.

The chain's CDR3 is CASSLDKGTLISSYNSPLHF. Written as DNA, the CDR3 is TGTGCCAGCAGCTTAGATAAAGGGACACTTATTAGCTCCTATAATTCACCCCTCCACTTT. This sequence joins TRBV11-2 and TRBJ1-6; tentatively, D is TRBD1 (6 bases). Germline V gene lookup returns CDR1 SGHAT and CDR2 FQNNGV. This CDR3 comprises 20 residues. V gave up 0 bases and J gave up 0 bases, with 18 bases separating them.

In DNA form, the CDR3 reads TGTGCCACCAGCAGAGATCTCGGTATCTCTGGAAACACCATATATTTT. It specifies CATSRDLGISGNTIYF. The chain is built from TRBV15 and TRBJ1-3; no clear D. Between the trimmed V and J ends, which lost 0 bases and 0 bases, there was a span of 9 bases. The CDR3 runs to 16 residues. From germline, CDR1 is LNHNV and CDR2 YYDKDF (reference sequence).

CDR3 in DNA: TGTGCCAGCAGTCTAGAGACAGGGGGATTGACAGATACGCAGTATTTT. Translated, it gives CASSLETGGLTDTQYF. The chain uses TRBV2 and TRBJ2-3, with 9 bases lining up with TRBD1. Looked up from germline, CDR1 is SNHLY and CDR2 is FYNNEI. Germline trimming cut 5 bases from V and 3 bases from J; bases unmatched to any gene: 9. This CDR3 spans 16 amino acids.

About this clone itself: Other DNA sequences from this sample encode an identical CDR3 as well. The chain employs TRBV5-1 and TRBJ1-1; TRBD1 agrees at 7 bases. V lost 0 bases, J lost 3 bases, and 2 bases stayed unmatched. The CDR3 contains 14 residues. Germline assignment: CDR1 SGHRS and CDR2 YFSETQ. The CDR3 DNA reads as TGCGCCAGCAGCTTGGGACAGGGCTACACTGAAGCTTTCTTT. Translation: CASSLGQGYTEAFF.

The chain recombines TRBV18 with TRBJ1-2; 7 positions agree with TRBD1. From germline, CDR1 is KGHSH and CDR2 LQKENI. CDR3 length: 15 residues. V gave up 0 bases and J gave up 3 bases; unmatched junction bases: 4. CDR3 coding DNA: TGTGCCAGCTCACCACCAGGGGGCCCGGACTATGGCTACACCTTC. Amino acids: CASSPPGGPDYGYTF.

This sequence joins TRBV5-1 and TRBJ2-5; 8 positions agree with TRBD2. CDR3 length: 14 amino acids. The germline V gene has CDR1 SGHRS and CDR2 YFSETQ. V lost 1 base to trimming and J lost 2 bases; unmatched junction nucleotides: 1. The CDR3 region is CASSLSSGQETQYF. CDR3 nucleotide sequence: TGCGCCAGCAGCTTGTCTAGCGGGCAAGAGACCCAGTACTTC. The full variable domain, rest sourced from reference TRBV5-1 and TRBJ2-5, is KAGVTQTPRYLIKTRGQQVTLSCSPISGHRSVSWYQQTPGQGLQFLFEYFSETQRNKGNFPGRFSGRQFSNSRSEMNVSTLELGDSALYLCASSLSSGQETQYFGPGTRLLVL.

The rearrangement links TRBV19 to TRBJ2-1, with D possibly matching TRBD2 (5 bases). The germline gives CDR1 LNHDA, CDR2 SQIVND (reference sequence). Deletions cut 3 bases from V and 8 bases from J, with 17 bases between. CDR3 length equals 15 residues. The CDR3 region is CASSIGRSGSYEQFF. CDR3 nucleotides: TGTGCCAGTAGTATCGGCCGGTCGGGATCCTATGAGCAGTTCTTC.

CDR3 sequence: CASSTRDRGGYTF. The CDR3 DNA reads TGTGCCAGCAGCACAAGGGACAGGGGTGGCTACACCTTC. The rearrangement uses TRBV6-6 and TRBJ1-2; 10 bases match TRBD1. V trimming: 6 bases; J trimming: 7 bases; junction bases outside the gene matches: 5. The CDR3 consists of 13 residues. From germline, CDR1 is MNHNY and CDR2 SVGAGI (reference sequence).

This sequence joins TRBV5-1 and TRBJ2-3, with TRBD2 identical over 16 bases. This CDR3 has 18 amino acids. The germline CDR1 and CDR2 sequences are SGHRS and YFSETQ. Unmatched junction bases numbered 6, after V lost 5 bases and J lost 0 bases. CDR3: CASSSGLAGGKSTDTQYF. CDR3 nucleotide sequence: TGCGCCAGCAGTTCGGGACTAGCGGGGGGGAAGAGCACAGATACGCAGTATTTT.

The genes are TRBV6-2 or TRBV6-3 and TRBJ1-5; no definite D call. The CDR3 loop spans 15 amino acids. The germline V gene has CDR1 MNHEY and CDR2 SVGEGT. V was trimmed by 6 bases and J by 6 bases, leaving 18 bases between them. CDR3 region: CASSPRVDGVQPQHF. The CDR3 DNA reads as TGTGCCAGCAGCCCACGGGTTGACGGGGTTCAGCCCCAGCATTTT.

This sequence joins TRBV6-6 and TRBJ1-3; 9 bases are shared with TRBD1. The CDR3 sequence is 16 residues long. Germline V gene sequence: CDR1 MNHNY, CDR2 SVGAGI (reference sequence). With 0 bases clipped from V and 6 bases from J, the junction kept 6 bases outside the gene matches. The CDR3 DNA is TGTGCCAGCAGTTACTCTCCCGGGACAGGGATAAACACCATATATTTT. Residues: CASSYSPGTGINTIYF.

This clone was found once. The chain employs TRBV7-9 and TRBJ2-1, with D maybe TRBD2 (5 bases). Trimming shortened V by 1 base and J by 4 bases, and 17 bases separated the two germline ends. CDR1 and CDR2 (germline): SEHNR, FQNEAQ (reference sequence). The CDR3 extends over 17 amino acids. Here the CDR3 DNA reads TGTGCCAGCAGCTTAGACCGGGGTGGGAGAAGGTACAATGAGCAGTTCTTC. It encodes CASSLDRGGRRYNEQFF.

The chain carries TRBV28 and TRBJ2-7; 9 bases line up with TRBD2. The CDR3 has 15 amino acids. The germline gives CDR1 MDHEN, CDR2 SYDVKM. V was clipped by 3 bases and J by 4 bases; unmatched bases: 7. CDR3 protein: CASSFRREGTYEQYF. CDR3 coding DNA: TGTGCCAGCAGTTTTCGGCGGGAGGGTACGTACGAGCAGTACTTC. The variable domain in full, completed from reference TRBV28 and TRBJ2-7, reads DVKVTQSSRYLVKRTGEKVFLECVQDMDHENMFWYRQDPGLGLRLIYFSYDVKMKEKGDIPEGYSVSREKKERFSLILESASTNQTSMYLCASSFRREGTYEQYFGPGTRLTVT.

This clone was seen only once. The chain employs TRBV29-1 and TRBJ2-7; 13 nucleotides agree with TRBD2. There are 14 residues in the CDR3. J gave up 2 bases and V 6 bases, and 4 bases lay outside the gene matches. From germline, CDR1 is SQVTM and CDR2 ANQGSEA. CDR3 bases: TGCAGCGTGACCGGGACTAGCGGGGCCTACGAGCAGTACTTC. Translation: CSVTGTSGAYEQYF.

This rearrangement joins TRBV7-2 to TRBJ1-1; D may be TRBD1 (6 bases). This CDR3 contains 16 residues. Deletions cut 4 bases from V and 4 bases from J, with 19 bases between. Germline V gene data show CDR1 as SGHTA and CDR2 as FQGNSA. The CDR3: CASSSKMGGGGTEAFF. CDR3 DNA: TGTGCCAGCAGCTCCAAAATGGGAGGGGGGGGCACTGAAGCTTTCTTT.

The chain is built from TRBV6-2 or TRBV6-3 and TRBJ2-5, with 13 positions matching TRBD2. Trimming took 6 bases from V and 4 from J; bases not matched to a gene: 11. The germline V gene has CDR1 MNHEY and CDR2 SVGEGT. The CDR3 has 17 residues. CDR3 amino acids: CASSRYPGLAGRETQYF. For the CDR3, the DNA is TGTGCCAGCAGCCGGTACCCGGGACTAGCGGGACGAGAGACCCAGTACTTC.

This sequence joins TRBV10-1 and TRBJ2-5, with 9 positions matching TRBD1. The V and J ends lost 0 bases and 5 bases, in that order; junction bases with no gene match: 4. This CDR3 is built from 15 residues. Germline loops: CDR1 WNHNN, CDR2 SYGVQD (reference sequence). CDR3 protein: CASSESTGGLETQYF. In DNA form, the CDR3 reads TGCGCCAGCAGTGAGTCTACAGGGGGCTTGGAGACCCAGTACTTC.